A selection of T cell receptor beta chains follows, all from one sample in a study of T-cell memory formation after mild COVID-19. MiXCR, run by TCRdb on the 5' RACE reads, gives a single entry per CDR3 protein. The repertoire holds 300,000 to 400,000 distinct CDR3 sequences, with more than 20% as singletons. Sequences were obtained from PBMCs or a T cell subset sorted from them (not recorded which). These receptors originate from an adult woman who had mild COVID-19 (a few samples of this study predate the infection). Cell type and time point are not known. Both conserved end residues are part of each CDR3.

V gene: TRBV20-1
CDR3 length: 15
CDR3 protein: CSASNNDRGQYGYTF

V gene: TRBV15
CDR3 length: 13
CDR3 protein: CASLGLAGGEQFF

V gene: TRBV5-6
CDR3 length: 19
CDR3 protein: CASSWGHRLAGGYWDEQFF

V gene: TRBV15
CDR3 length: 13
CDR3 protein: CATSRDISYEQYF

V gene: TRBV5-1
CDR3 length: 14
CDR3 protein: CASRTDLSGTEAFF

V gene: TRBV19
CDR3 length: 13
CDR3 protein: CATTGSGMDEQYF

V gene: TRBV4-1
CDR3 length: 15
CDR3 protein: CASSQGVLAGGEQYF

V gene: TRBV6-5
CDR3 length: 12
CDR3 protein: CASSSDSYEQYF

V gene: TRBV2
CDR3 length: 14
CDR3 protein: CASNLAGGLNEQFF

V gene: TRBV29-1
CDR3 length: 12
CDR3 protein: CSVVPNTGELFF

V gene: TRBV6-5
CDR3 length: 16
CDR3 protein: CATKRRGEINTGELFF

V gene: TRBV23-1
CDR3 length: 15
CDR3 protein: CASSQSGGGNQPQHF

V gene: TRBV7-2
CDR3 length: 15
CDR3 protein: CASSLFHGYQETQYF

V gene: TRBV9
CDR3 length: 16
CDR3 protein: CASSVGDSGGAYEQYF

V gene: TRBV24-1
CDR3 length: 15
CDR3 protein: CATSEQTNYQETQYF

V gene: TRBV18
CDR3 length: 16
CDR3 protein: CASSPPIGGIKDTQYF

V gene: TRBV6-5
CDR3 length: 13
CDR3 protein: CAIRDRTNYGYTF

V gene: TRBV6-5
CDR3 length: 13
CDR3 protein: CASSLQYSYEQYF

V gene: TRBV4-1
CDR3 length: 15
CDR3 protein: CASSQYGLAYNEQFF

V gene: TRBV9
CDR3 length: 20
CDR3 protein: CASSVPGGLVAGGPADTQYF

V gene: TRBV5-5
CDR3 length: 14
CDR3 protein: CASSPGLRNQPQHF

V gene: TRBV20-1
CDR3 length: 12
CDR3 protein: CSGSEGGETQYF

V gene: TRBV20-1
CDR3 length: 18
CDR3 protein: CSARDIAGGKFYQETQYF

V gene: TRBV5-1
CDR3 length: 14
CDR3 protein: CASSGATGRTEAFF

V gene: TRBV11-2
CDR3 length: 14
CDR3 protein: CASRATGEIDTQYF

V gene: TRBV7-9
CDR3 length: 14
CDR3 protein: CASSPRDTFYEQYF

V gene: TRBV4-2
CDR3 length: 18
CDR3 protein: CASSSGLADYASTDTQYF

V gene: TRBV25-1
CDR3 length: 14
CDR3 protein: CASSERNRQETQYF

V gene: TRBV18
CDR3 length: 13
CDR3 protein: CASSPGKEQPQHF

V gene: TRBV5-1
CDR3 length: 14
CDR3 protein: CASRWGFGANVLTF

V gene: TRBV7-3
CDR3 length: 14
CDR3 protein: CASSNGTHGDTQYF

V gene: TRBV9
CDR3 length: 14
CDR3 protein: CASSGQGSGEKLFF

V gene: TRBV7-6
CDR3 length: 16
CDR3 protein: CASSSLRDRFYNEQFF

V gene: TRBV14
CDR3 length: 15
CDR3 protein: CASSPSEELLEKQFF

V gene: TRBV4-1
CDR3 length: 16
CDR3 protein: CASSPSGLVKSDTQYF

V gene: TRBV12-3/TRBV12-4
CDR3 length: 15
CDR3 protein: CASSLSGAGGNTIYF

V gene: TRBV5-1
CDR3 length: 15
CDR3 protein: CASTKQGAQNTEAFF

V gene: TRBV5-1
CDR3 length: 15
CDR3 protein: CASSPGWGRSDEQFF

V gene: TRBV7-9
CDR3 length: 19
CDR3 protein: CASSLGLAGGPPGANVLTF

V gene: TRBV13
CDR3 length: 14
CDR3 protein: CASSPLGPNNEQFF

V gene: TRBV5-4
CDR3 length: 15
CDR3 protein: CASSWRLTGTYEQYF

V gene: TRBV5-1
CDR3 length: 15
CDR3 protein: CASSLGTGGFTEAFF

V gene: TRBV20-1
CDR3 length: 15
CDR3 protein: CSARGGQRNTGELFF

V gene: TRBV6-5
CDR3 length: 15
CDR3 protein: CASNSVAGVYNEQFF

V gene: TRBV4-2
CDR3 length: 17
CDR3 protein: CASSLWTSGVSYNEQFF

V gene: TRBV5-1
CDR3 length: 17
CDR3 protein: CASSLGPLVEISYEQYF

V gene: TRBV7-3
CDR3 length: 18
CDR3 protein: CASSPGLRGDPRGGEQFF

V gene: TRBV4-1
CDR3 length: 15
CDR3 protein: CASSQDGQGADTQYF

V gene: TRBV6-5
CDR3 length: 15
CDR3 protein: CASSSGGTGVYGYTF

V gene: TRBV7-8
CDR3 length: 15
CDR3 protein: CASSGTGTYSDTQYF

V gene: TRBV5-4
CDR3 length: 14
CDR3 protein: CASSTQGSAYGYTF

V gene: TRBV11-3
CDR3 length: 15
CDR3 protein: CASRAWTPSTDTQYF

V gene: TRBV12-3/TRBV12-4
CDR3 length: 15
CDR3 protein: CASSLSLADTDTQYF

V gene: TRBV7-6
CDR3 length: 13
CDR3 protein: CASSKDPRETQYF